The present entry profiles one T cell receptor (beta chain) with its context. Its antigen specificity is not known. No base quality values were provided; no much bigger clone lies one nucleotide off. The data originate from a study of post-analysis software for immune sequencing data (dated by TCRdb to the mid-2010s). At the level of the whole study: Relapsing-remitting, secondary progressive and progressive-relapsing multiple sclerosis were recorded as disease courses, and subtype annotation was lacking for some patients. A subset of samples was prepared in parallel using single-end sample barcoding, then pooled and co-amplified after Illumina adapter ligation. The patient repertoires were set against about 12 previously published healthy control repertoires from donors whose ages ranged from about 6 to 27 years. The investigation overall reported the following: The multiple sclerosis patient group was slightly younger than the control group. Multiple sclerosis patients had significantly lower normalized Chao1 diversity than controls, a result that suggests substantial peripheral T-cell clonal expansion. A few TRBV segments, including TRBV5-6, TRBV5-1 and TRBV20-1, were significantly more frequent in patients than controls. Direct clustering with F measure showed strong co-clustering of samples prepared in the same batch, prompting a batch-effect correction.

Libraries were built with PCR. Sequencing took place on an Illumina HiSeq 2500. To reduce PCR and sequencing biases, unique molecular identifiers were incorporated into the TCR beta cDNA libraries. Roughly 0.5 million cDNA molecules were obtained per 1 to 10 million input T cells, so each molecule approximated one T cell. The patient libraries were prepared and sequenced using the same protocol as the earlier healthy control dataset. Within a given batch, samples were prepared together, multiplexed and sequenced on the same HiSeq lane. In the paper's pipeline: Raw barcoded reads were processed with MIGEC, and single-read molecular identifier groups were discarded before consensus assembly and CDR3 extraction. VDJtools was used for post-analysis of the clonotype tables, with diversity normalized by down-sampling every dataset to the smallest sample size. To correct batch-related cross-sample contamination, repertoire overlap clustering matched CDR3 amino acid sequences but not nucleotide sequences. In TCRdb, the public reads were trimmed at Q25 with fastp and aligned with MiXCR, with productive beta chains retained. CDR3 protein duplicates are merged, each entry listing the most common genes and DNA. TCRdb's processing, not the authors' own work, is the source of the V and J calls. The sample table contains approximately 730,000 distinct CDR3 sequences; only one count was recorded for 46% of them. The ten most abundant clones make up approximately 4.4% of the sample.

To demonstrate the VDJtools post-analysis software, TCR beta repertoires were profiled from the peripheral blood of some 12 young patients with multiple sclerosis. The patients with multiple sclerosis were children and adolescents between about 6 and 16 years of age. The germline V gene encodes CDR1 LGHDT and CDR2 YNNKEL (reference sequence). Trimming takes 0 bases from V and 8 bases from J, and the germline ends sit 22 bases apart. From the cysteine through the phenylalanine, the CDR3 covers 17 amino acids. Only CDR3 DNA remains: 51 bases, in frame from the first base. The TCR comes from a girl aged 5-17 years with multiple sclerosis. The sample comprised blood. The V gene is TRBV3-1 and the J gene is TRBJ1-2; a tentative D call is TRBD1 (5 bases match). The nucleotide sequence is given as TGTGCCAGCAGCCAAGATAGCAGGGAATCATCTATGGGAGGCTACACCTTC. The encoded protein is CASSQDSRESSMGGYTF.